This is a list of T cell receptor beta chains from one sample in a study of T cell responses to AZD1222 COVID-19 vaccine. Sequencing used immunoSEQ multiplex PCR; TCRdb keeps in-frame clones, though not all of them. The table has 99,000 or so clones, about 93% seen once. Sample: peripheral blood, taken on day 0 of AZD1222 vaccination. Every receptor here comes from an adult in good health. Each CDR3 is given with its conserved first and last residue. D genes are given only for firm matches. Rows may omit the clone size; those that give it use once, few, many or a size class.

J,D,V,size,CDR3,DNA
TRBJ2-7,TRBD2,TRBV18,.,CASSHRAGVQYEQYF,TGTGCCAGCTCACACCGAGCGGGAGTACAGTACGAGCAGTACTTC
TRBJ1-2,.,TRBV7-9,.,CASSLATGIYGYTF,TGTGCCAGCAGCTTAGCTACAGGAATCTATGGCTACACCTTC
TRBJ2-1,TRBD1,TRBV4-1,.,CASSHGKGANSYNEQFF,TGCGCCAGCAGCCACGGAAAGGGGGCCAACTCCTACAATGAGCAGTTCTTC
TRBJ1-1,.,TRBV6-5,.,CASTTGGNTEAFF,TGTGCCAGCACCACGGGGGGGAACACTGAAGCTTTCTTT
TRBJ2-1,.,TRBV7-9,.,CASSSSGRDYNEQFF,TGTGCCAGCAGCTCCTCAGGGCGGGATTACAATGAGCAGTTCTTC
TRBJ1-2,.,TRBV6-5,.,CASRSLRNYGYTF,TGTGCCAGCAGAAGCCTAAGAAACTATGGCTACACCTTC
TRBJ2-3,.,TRBV7-9,.,CASSLAFGSRTDTQYF,TGTGCCAGCAGCTTAGCGTTCGGTTCTCGCACAGATACGCAGTATTTT
TRBJ1-6,TRBD1,TRBV6-5,.,CASSAGTGTYSPLHF,TGTGCCAGCAGCGCTGGGACAGGGACCTATTCACCCCTCCACTTT
TRBJ1-3,TRBD1,TRBV11-3,few,CASSPSTGHSGNTIYF,TGTGCCAGCAGCCCTTCGACAGGGCACTCTGGAAACACCATATATTTT
TRBJ2-3,TRBD2,TRBV5-1,once,CASSHQTSETTDTQYF,TGCGCCAGCAGCCATCAGACTAGCGAGACCACAGATACGCAGTATTTT
TRBJ2-7,.,TRBV7-2,once,CASSLGLTGGEQYF,TGTGCCAGCAGCTTAGGTTTGACGGGCGGGGAGCAGTACTTC
TRBJ1-6,.,TRBV3-1/TRBV3-2,few,CASSQRTDNSPLHF,TGTGCCAGCAGCCAACGGACAGATAATTCACCCCTCCACTTT
TRBJ2-2,.,TRBV21-1,.,CASSNTTSGKGVSTGELFF,TGTGCCAGCAGCAATACAACTAGCGGGAAGGGTGTTTCCACCGGGGAGCTGTTTTTT
TRBJ1-1,.,TRBV19,once,CASSTTGNTEAFF,TGTGCCAGTAGTACAACAGGGAACACTGAAGCTTTCTTT